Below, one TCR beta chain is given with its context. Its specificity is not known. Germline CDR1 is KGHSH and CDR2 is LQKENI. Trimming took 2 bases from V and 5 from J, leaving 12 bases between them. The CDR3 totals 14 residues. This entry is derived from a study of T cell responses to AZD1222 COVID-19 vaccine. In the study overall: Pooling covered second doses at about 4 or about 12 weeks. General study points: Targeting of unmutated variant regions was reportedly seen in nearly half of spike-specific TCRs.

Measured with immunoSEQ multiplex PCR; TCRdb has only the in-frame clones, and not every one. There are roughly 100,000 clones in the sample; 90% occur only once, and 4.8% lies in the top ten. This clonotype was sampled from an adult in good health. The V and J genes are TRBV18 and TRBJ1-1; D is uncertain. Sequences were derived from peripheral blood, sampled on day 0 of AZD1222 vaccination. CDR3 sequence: CASSPGFDGTEAFF. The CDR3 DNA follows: TGTGCCAGCTCACCAGGTTTCGACGGGACTGAAGCTTTCTTT.